This T cell receptor beta chain was documented in a study of blood T cells in healthy people across ages. Regarding the study as a whole: For the donors, CMV status was unknown and possibly confounded expanded clonotype changes. Higher naive T cell percentage went strongly together with higher TCR beta diversity.

With a J-beta primer mix and a sample-barcoded 5' primer, a second PCR ran 7 to 11 cycles. Sequencing yielded, for each sample, at least 3 million paired-end reads carrying CDR3. TCRdb called the 5' RACE reads again in MiXCR, with one record for every CDR3 protein. The sample includes about 1.4 million distinct CDR3 sequences, approximately 59% of them seen just once. Notes on this clonotype: The antigen remains unidentified.

Material: blood. This clonotype was obtained from a man aged 18 to 29 in good health.

Here the CDR3 reads CASSLTSGVINEQFF. The CDR3 nucleotides read TGTGCCAGCAGTTTGACTAGCGGGGTCATTAATGAGCAGTTCTTC. The rearrangement joins TRBV11-3 to TRBJ2-1; TRBD2 matches at 11 bases. Germline V gene data show CDR1 as SGHNT and CDR2 as YENEEA. V trimming: 6 bases; J trimming: 7 bases; junction bases outside the gene matches: 8. The CDR3 has 15 residues.